The rows below give T cell receptor beta chains drawn from one sample of a study of T cells in localized non-small cell lung cancer. Assay used: immunoSEQ multiplex PCR; TCRdb lists only in-frame clones, some missing. The data show 10,000 to 15,000 clones, more than 75% seen once. Material: peripheral blood, obtained before any cancer treatment. The source of these receptors is a male donor aged 60 or older with stage I squamous cell lung carcinoma. Both conserved end residues are part of each CDR3.

J	V	CDR3
TRBJ2-1	TRBV7-9	CASGSATRAFNEQFF
TRBJ2-3	TRBV9	CATSVRGASTDTQYF
TRBJ1-1	TRBV5-8	CASSLGLAWNTEAFF
TRBJ1-2	TRBV2	CASNQAGGYTF
TRBJ1-2	TRBV27	CASSSTGRSGYTF
TRBJ2-2	TRBV7-8	CASSFGTSGATGELFF
TRBJ2-2	TRBV2	CASSATVNTGELFF
TRBJ2-1	TRBV11-2	CASSLVRGLGEQFF
TRBJ2-2	TRBV5-4	CASSLGGHTGELFF
TRBJ2-5	TRBV28	CASVSAGQETQYF
TRBJ2-3	TRBV5-1	CASSQGLAGPTQYF
TRBJ2-7	TRBV27	CASSLGRAYLRLLPGGYYEQYF
TRBJ2-3	TRBV5-1	CASSTQLTDTQYF
TRBJ2-7	TRBV2	CASSLQGSEQYF
TRBJ2-3	TRBV27	CASRGTTSSRGGGDTQYF
TRBJ2-2	TRBV5-5	CASSWSRNTGELFF
TRBJ2-3	TRBV5-1	CASSPGTSGGGDTQYF
TRBJ1-2	TRBV19	CASADGGRDYGYTF
TRBJ2-5	TRBV5-1	CASSSTGFETQYF
TRBJ2-2	TRBV28	CARRPRGGGELFF
TRBJ2-1	TRBV5-6	CASSLFDEQFF
TRBJ1-2	TRBV5-6	CASSHGSSGYTF
TRBJ2-2	TRBV30	CAWSVLDRDTGELFF
TRBJ2-2	TRBV30	CAWSWGVDTGELFF
TRBJ1-1	TRBV28	CASGLGFGSTLRGAFF
TRBJ2-6	TRBV11-2	CASTWGTSGSWGANVLTF
TRBJ2-7	TRBV4-1	CASSHPGYEQYF
TRBJ2-7	TRBV6-1	CASSEMVSYEQYF
TRBJ2-7	TRBV6-1	CASSAAGYEQYF
TRBJ2-3	TRBV29-1	CSVEGQGNTDTQYF
TRBJ2-7	TRBV6-1	CASSGSGTGNEQYF
TRBJ2-2	TRBV29-1	CSVLSSSSNTGELFF
TRBJ1-2	TRBV6-9	CASGSDGGYGYTF
TRBJ2-1	TRBV7-3	CASSLSLAGLMFF
TRBJ2-1	TRBV29-1	CSGRGSSGRMNEQFF
TRBJ2-1	TRBV7-2	CASSLVRNRDNEQFF
TRBJ2-3	TRBV5-4	CASSLEEGGIDTQYF
TRBJ1-4	TRBV5-5	CASSLEGTGLNEKLFF
TRBJ2-1	TRBV5-6	CASSSIGLAGTYNEQFF
TRBJ2-5	TRBV30	CAWSVSGGEETQYF
TRBJ2-1	TRBV18	CASSPSLAGVYNEQFF
TRBJ1-2	TRBV7-9	CASTEGPAYGYTF
TRBJ1-2	TRBV5-5	CASSLEPGTGRYGYTF
NA	TRBV28	CASSLSPGQSYEQYF
TRBJ2-3	TRBV7-8	CASSLEGRPSSTDTQYF
TRBJ2-7	TRBV27	CASSFLRGTVSSYEQYF
TRBJ2-7	TRBV28	CASSNFGDRDYEQYF
TRBJ2-1	TRBV5-1	CASSSPPGTVRDEQFF
TRBJ2-3	TRBV7-9	CASMEGAPPDTQYF